This paragraph reports one TCR beta chain. Its antigen remains unknown. This CDR3 is built from 13 residues. Trimming took 1 base from V and 7 from J; bases not matched to a gene: 4. Germline-derived CDR1 and CDR2 are DFQATT and SNEGSKA (reference sequence). This entry comes from a study of T cell repertoires in cytomegalovirus infection. Study findings and constraints: HLA-C-restricted CMV-specific TCR beta clonotypes prevailed in the ex vivo response.

MiXCR was run by TCRdb on the reads, yielding one entry per CDR3 protein. The sample consists of hundreds of thousands of distinct CDR3 sequences, roughly 26% of them appearing once. J is TRBJ1-2 and V is TRBV20-1, with 9 bases identical to TRBD1. The sequenced sample was CD8+ T cells from PBMCs. The receptor was isolated from a human donor in good health (CMV status not recorded). Some clones in this sample may be carry-over from other donors' samples. CDR3 protein: CSARARTGAGYTF. The DNA for the CDR3 is TGCAGTGCTAGAGCACGGACAGGGGCTGGCTACACCTTC.